This TCR beta chain emerged from a study of early T cells in non-severe SARS-CoV-2 infection. Study-wide results and limits: Matching against VDJdb likely underestimated virus-specific expansions, favoring anti-spike CD8.

Unique molecular identifiers tagged individual cDNA molecules. TCRdb fed the 5' RACE reads into MiXCR, producing one record per CDR3 protein. The sample consists of 61,000 or so distinct CDR3 sequences, about 12% of them appearing once. The CDR3 spans 12 residues. With 2 bases removed from V and 7 bases from J, the gap between germline ends came to 6 bases. Germline V CDR1 and CDR2: LGHDT, YNNKEL (reference sequence). This clonotype was counted between two and nine times. The antigen is not known. The sequencing here drew on whole blood, taken at baseline. V is TRBV3-1 and J is TRBJ1-5; possible D gene TRBD1, 6 bases. This receptor was obtained from an adult who was a healthcare worker with PCR-confirmed SARS-CoV-2 infection or an uninfected control (not recorded which). The donor label of this sample is uncertain. This chain's CDR3 is CASSQRGQPQHF. The CDR3, as DNA: TGTGCCAGCAGCCAAAGGGGGCAGCCCCAGCATTTT.